The clone carrying this T cell receptor (delta chain) was detected many times. TCRdb redid clone calling on the multiplex PCR reads using CATT. The table shows some 100,000 delta-chain clones, with more than 1.4% occurring only once. Gammadelta T cells were flow-sorted from PBMC into Vgamma9/Vdelta2+ and Vdelta2-negative populations for bulk analysis. This sample was included in a study of γδ T cells in repeated Plasmodium falciparum infection. Trimming shortened V by 0 bases and J by 2 bases, and 31 bases separated the two germline ends. The CDR3 is made up of 22 amino acids. The germline V gene encodes CDR1 TSWWSYY and CDR2 QGS.

V is TRDV1 and J is TRDJ1, with D perhaps matching TRDD3 (6 bases). The sample was gamma-delta T cells from blood. This TCR was recovered from a pool of human donors (malaria-infected and uninfected, not separated). The CDR3 DNA sequence: TGTGCTCTTGGGGAACTAGGTGGTTCCGAAAATGCCTACTGGGATTTTACCGATAAACTCATCTTT. Translating gives CALGELGGSENAYWDFTDKLIF.